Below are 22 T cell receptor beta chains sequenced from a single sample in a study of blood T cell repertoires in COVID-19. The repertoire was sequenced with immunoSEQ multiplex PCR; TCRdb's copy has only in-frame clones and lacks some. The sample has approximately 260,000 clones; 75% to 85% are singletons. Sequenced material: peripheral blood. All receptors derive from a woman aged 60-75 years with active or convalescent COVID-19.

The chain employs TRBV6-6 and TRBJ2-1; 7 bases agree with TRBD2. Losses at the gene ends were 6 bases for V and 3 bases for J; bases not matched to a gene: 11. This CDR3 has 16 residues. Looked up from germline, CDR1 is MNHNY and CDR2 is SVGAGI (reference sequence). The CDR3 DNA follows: TGTGCCAGCAGCCCGGGGGACGGGGGGATCTACAATGAGCAGTTCTTC. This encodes CASSPGDGGIYNEQFF.

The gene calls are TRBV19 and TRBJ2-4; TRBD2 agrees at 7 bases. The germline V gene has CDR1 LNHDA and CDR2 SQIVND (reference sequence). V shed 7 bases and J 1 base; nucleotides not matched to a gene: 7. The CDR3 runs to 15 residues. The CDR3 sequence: CASNGGGIAKNIQYF. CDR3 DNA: TGTGCCAGTAATGGCGGGGGAATTGCCAAAAACATTCAGTACTTC.

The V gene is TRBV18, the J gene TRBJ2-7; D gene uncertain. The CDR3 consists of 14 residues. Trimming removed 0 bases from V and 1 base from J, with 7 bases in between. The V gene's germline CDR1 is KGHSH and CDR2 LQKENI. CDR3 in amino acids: CASSPPTLSYEQYF. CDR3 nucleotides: TGTGCCAGCTCACCACCCACTCTTTCCTACGAGCAGTACTTC.

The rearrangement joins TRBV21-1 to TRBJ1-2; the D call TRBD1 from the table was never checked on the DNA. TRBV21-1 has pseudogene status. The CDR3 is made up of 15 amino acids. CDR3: CASSATSTVGYGYTF. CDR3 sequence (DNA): TGTGCCAGCAGCGCCACCTCGACAGTTGGCTATGGCTACACCTTC.

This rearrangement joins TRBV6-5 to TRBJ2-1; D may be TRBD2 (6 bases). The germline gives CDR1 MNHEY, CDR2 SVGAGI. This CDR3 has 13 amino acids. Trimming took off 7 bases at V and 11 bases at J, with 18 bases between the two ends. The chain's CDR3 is CASNLPQGGKQFF. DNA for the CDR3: TGTGCCAGCAACCTCCCGCAAGGAGGGAAGCAGTTCTTC.

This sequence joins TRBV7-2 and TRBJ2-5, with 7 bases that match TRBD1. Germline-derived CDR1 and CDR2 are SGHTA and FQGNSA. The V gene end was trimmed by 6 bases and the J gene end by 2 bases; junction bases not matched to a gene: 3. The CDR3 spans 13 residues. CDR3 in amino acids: CASSGGQQETQYF. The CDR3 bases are TGTGCCAGCAGTGGGGGACAGCAAGAGACCCAGTACTTC.

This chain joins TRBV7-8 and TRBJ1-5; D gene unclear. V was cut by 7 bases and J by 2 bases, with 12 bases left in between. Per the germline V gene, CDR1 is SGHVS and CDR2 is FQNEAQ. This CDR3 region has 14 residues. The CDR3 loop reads CASTLRGGNQPQHF. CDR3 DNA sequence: TGTGCCAGCACCCTCCGGGGTGGCAATCAGCCCCAGCATTTT.

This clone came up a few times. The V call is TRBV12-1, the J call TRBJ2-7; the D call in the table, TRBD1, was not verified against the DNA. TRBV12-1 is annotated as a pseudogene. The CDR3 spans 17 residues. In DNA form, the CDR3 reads TGTGCCAGCAGCTTTGCATCACAGGCAGGGGGCAACTACGAGCAGTACTTC. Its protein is CASSFASQAGGNYEQYF.

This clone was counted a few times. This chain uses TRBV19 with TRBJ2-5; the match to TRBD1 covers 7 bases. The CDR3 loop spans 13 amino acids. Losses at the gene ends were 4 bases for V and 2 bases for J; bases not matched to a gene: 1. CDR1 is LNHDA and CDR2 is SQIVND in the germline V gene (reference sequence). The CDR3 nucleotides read TGTGCCAGTAGTAGGGACAGACAAGAGACCCAGTACTTC. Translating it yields CASSRDRQETQYF.

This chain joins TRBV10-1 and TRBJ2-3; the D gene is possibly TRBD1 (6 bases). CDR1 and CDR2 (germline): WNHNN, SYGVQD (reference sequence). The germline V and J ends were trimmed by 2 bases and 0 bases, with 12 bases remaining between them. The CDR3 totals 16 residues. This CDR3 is CASSEADRPSTDTQYF. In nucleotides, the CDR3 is TGCGCCAGCAGTGAGGCCGACAGGCCAAGCACAGATACGCAGTATTTT.

CDR3 loop: CASSWDRGSGNTIYF. The DNA of the CDR3 is TGTGCCAGCAGCTGGGACAGGGGAAGCGGAAACACCATATATTTT. The chain joins TRBV5-6 to TRBJ1-3; 10 bases fit TRBD1. The CDR3 has 15 residues. The V and J ends lost 3 bases and 4 bases, in that order; junction bases with no gene match: 4. CDR1 and CDR2 (germline): SGHDT, YYEEEE.

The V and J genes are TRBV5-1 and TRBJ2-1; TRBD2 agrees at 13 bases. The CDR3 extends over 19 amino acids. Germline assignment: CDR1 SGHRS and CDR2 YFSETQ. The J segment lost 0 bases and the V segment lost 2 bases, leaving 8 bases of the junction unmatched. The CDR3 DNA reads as TGCGCCAGCAGCTTCGGACTAGCGGGGGCCCCTAGCTCCTACAATGAGCAGTTCTTC. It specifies CASSFGLAGAPSSYNEQFF.

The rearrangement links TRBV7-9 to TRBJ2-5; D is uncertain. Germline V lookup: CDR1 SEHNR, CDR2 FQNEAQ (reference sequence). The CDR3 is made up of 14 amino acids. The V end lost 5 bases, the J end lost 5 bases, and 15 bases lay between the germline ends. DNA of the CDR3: TGTGCCAGCAGCCCCATTACTCTCAGGGAGACCCAGTACTTC. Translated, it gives CASSPITLRETQYF.

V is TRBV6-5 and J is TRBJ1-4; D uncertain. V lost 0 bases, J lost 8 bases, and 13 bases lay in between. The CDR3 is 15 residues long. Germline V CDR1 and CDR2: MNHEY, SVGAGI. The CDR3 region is CASSYSGGRWEKLFF. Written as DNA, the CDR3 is TGTGCCAGCAGTTACTCGGGAGGGCGCTGGGAAAAACTGTTTTTT.

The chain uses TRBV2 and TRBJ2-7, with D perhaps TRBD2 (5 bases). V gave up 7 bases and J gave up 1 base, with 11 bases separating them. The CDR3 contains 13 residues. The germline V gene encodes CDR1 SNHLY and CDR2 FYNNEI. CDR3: CASTLAQSYEQYF. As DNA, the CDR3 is TGTGCCAGCACTCTAGCTCAATCCTACGAGCAGTACTTC.

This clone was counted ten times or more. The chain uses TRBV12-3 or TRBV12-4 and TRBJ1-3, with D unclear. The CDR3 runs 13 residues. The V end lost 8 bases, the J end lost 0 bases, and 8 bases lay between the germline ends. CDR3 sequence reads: CASAPYSGNTIYF. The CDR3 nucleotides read TGTGCCAGCGCGCCCTACTCTGGAAACACCATATATTTT.

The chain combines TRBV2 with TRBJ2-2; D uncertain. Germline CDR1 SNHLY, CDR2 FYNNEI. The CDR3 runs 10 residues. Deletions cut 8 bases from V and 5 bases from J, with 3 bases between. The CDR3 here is CASRTGELFF. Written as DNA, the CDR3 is TGTGCCAGCCGGACCGGGGAGCTGTTTTTT.

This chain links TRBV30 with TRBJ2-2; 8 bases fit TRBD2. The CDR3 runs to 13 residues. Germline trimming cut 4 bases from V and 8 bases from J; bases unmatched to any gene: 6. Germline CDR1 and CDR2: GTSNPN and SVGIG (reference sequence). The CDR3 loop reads CAWTERGTGELFF. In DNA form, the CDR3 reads TGTGCCTGGACCGAGCGGGGGACGGGGGAGCTGTTTTTT.

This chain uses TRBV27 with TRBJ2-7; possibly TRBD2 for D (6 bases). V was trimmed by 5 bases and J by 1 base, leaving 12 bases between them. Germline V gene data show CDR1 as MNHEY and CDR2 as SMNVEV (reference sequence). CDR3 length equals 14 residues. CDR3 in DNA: TGTGCCAGCAGTCGCGGGGTTCTATCCTACGAGCAGTACTTC. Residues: CASSRGVLSYEQYF.

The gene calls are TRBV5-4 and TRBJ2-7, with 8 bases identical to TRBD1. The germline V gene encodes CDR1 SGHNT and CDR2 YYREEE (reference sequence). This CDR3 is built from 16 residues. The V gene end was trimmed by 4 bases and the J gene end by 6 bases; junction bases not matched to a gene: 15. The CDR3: CASSPPGTGLDGEQYF. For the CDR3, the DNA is TGTGCCAGCAGCCCACCCGGGACAGGACTCGACGGCGAGCAGTACTTC.

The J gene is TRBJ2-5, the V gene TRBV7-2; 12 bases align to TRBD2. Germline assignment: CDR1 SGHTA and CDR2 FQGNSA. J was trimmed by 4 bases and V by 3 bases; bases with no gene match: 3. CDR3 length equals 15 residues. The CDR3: CASSFQTSGGETQYF. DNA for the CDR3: TGTGCCAGCAGCTTCCAGACTAGCGGGGGAGAGACCCAGTACTTC.

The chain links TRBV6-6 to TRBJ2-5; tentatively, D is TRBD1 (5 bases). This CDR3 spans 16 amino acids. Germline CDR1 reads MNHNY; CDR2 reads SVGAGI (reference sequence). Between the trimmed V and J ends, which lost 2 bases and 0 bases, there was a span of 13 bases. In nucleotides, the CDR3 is TGTGCCAGCAGTTACCCAATCCCAGGGAACCAAGAGACCCAGTACTTC. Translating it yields CASSYPIPGNQETQYF.